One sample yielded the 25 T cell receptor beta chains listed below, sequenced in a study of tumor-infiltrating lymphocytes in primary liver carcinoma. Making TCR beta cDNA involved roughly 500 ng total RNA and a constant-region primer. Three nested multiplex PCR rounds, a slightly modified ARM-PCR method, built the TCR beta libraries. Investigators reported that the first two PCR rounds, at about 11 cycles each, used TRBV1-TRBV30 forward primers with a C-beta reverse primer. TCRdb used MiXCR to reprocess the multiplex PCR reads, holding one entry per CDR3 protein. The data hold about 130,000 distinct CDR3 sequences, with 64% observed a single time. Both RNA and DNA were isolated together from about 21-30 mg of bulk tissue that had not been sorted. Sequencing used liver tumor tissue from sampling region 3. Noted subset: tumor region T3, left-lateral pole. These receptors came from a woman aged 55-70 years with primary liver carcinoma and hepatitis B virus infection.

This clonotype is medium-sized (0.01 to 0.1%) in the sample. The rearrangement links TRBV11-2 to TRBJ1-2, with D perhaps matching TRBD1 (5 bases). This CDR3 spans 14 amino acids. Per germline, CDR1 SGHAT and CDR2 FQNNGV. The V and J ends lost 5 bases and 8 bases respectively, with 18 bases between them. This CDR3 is CASSPQRGDRGYTF. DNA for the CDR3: TGTGCCAGCAGCCCTCAAAGGGGAGATAGGGGCTACACCTTC.

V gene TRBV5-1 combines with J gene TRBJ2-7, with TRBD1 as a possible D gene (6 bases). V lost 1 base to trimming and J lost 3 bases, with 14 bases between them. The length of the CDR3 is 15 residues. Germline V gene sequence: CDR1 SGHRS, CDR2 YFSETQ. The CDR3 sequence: CASSLTWGRGYEQYF. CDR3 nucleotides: TGCGCCAGCAGCTTGACGTGGGGCAGGGGCTACGAGCAGTACTTC. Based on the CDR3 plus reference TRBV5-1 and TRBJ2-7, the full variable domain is KAGVTQTPRYLIKTRGQQVTLSCSPISGHRSVSWYQQTPGQGLQFLFEYFSETQRNKGNFPGRFSGRQFSNSRSEMNVSTLELGDSALYLCASSLTWGRGYEQYFGPGTRLTVT.

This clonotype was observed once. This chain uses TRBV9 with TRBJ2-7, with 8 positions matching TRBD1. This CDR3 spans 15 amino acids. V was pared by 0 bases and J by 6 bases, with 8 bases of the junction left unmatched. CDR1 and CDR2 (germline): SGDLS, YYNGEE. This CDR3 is CASSVGPHTGGEQYF. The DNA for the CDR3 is TGTGCCAGCAGCGTAGGGCCCCATACAGGGGGCGAGCAGTACTTC.

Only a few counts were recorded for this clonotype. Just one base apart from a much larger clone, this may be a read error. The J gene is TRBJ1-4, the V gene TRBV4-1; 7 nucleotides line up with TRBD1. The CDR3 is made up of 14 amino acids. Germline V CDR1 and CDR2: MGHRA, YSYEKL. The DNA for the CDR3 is TGCGCCAGCAGCCAAGGGACAGGAGGGAGGGAACTGCTTTTT. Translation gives CASSQGTGGRELLF.

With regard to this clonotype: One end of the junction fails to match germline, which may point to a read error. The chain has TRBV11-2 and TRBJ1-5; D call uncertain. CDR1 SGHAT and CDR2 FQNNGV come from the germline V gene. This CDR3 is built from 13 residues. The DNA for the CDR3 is TGTGTCAGCAGCGACGACATGAATCAGCCCCAGCATTTT. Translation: CVSSDDMNQPQHF.

The CDR3 DNA follows: TGTGTTAGCAGCCCCCCTTCGGGGGCTAGCGAGCAGTACTTC. Residues: CVSSPPSGASEQYF. The chain is built from TRBV11-2 and TRBJ2-7; D possibly matches TRBD1 or TRBD2 (6 bases each). CDR1 is SGHAT, CDR2 FQNNGV, per germline. The CDR3 contains 14 residues.

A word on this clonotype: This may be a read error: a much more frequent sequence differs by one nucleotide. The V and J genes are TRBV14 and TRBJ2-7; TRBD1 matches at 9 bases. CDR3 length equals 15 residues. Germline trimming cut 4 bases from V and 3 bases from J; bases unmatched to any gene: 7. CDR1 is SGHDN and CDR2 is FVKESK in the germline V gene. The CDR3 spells CASSLRRTGVYEQYF. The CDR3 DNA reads TGTGCCAGCAGCCTACGCCGGACAGGGGTCTACGAGCAGTACTTC.

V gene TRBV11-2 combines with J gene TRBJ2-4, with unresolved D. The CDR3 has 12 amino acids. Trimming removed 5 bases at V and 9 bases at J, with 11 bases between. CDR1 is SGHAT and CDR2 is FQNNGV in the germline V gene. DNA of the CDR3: TGTGCCAGCAGCATAGCAGGAAGCATTCAGTACTTC. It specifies CASSIAGSIQYF.

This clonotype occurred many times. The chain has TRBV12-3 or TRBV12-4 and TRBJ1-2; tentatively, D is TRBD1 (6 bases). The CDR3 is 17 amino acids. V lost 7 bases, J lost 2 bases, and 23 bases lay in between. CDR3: CASTSDLSTGYNYGYTF. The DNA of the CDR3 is TGTGCCAGCACCTCGGACTTGAGTACAGGGTACAACTATGGCTACACCTTC.

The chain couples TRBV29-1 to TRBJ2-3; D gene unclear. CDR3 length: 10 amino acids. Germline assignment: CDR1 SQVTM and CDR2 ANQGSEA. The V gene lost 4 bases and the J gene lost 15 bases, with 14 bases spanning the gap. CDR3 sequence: CSVGLDMQYF. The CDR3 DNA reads TGCAGCGTTGGCCTTGATATGCAATATTTT.

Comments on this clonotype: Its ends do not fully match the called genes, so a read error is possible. The CDR3 loop reads CASSLAGLGDAGANILTF. The CDR3 DNA reads TGTGCCAGCAGTTTAGCCGGTCTCGGGGATGCTGGGGCCAACATCCTGACTTTC. The chain recombines TRBV12-3 or TRBV12-4 with TRBJ2-6, with D possibly called TRBD1 or TRBD2 (5 bases each). The CDR3 totals 18 residues.

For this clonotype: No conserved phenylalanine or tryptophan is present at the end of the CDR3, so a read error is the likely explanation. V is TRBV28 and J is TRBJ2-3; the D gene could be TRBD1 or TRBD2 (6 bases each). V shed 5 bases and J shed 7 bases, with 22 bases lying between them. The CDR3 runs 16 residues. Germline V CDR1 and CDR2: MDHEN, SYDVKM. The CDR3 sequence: CASSRGRDRGRYTQYL. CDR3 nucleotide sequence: TGTGCCAGCAGTCGGGGCCGGGATAGGGGGAGGTATACGCAGTATCTT.

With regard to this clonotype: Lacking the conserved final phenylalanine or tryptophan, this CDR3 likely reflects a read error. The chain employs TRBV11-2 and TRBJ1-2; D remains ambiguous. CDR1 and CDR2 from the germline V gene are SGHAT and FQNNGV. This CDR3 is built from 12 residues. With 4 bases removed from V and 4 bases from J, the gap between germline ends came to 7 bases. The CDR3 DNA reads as TGTGCCAGCAGCTATCAGACCTATGGCTACACCTTA. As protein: CASSYQTYGYTL.

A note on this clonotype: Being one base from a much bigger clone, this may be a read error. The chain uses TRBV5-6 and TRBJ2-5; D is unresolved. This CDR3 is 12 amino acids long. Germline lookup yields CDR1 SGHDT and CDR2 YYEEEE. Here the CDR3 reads CANSQDQETQYF. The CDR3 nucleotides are TGTGCCAACAGCCAGGACCAAGAGACCCAGTACTTC.

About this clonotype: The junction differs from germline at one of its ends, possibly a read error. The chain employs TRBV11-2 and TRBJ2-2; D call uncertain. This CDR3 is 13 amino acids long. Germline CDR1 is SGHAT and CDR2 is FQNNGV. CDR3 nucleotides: TGTGCAAGCAGCCATGAAACTGCCGGGGAGCTGTTTTTT. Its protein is CASSHETAGELFF.

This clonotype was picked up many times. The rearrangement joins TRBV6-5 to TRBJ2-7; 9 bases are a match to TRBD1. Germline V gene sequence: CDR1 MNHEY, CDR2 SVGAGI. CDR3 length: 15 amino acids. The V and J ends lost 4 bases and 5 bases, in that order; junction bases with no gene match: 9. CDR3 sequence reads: CASSLAGTGRDEQYF. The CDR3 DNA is TGTGCCAGCAGTTTGGCCGGGACAGGGAGGGACGAGCAGTACTTC.

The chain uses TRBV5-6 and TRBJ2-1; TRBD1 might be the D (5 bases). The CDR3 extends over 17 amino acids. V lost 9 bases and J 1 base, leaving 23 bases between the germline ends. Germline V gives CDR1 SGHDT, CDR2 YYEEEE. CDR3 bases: TGTGCCACCTGGGTAGCAGGGAAGGAAAGATCCTACAATGAGCAGTTCTTC. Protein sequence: CATWVAGKERSYNEQFF. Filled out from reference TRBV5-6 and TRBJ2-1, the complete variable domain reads DAGVTQSPTHLIKTRGQQVTLRCSPKSGHDTVSWYQQALGQGPQFIFQYYEEEERQRGNFPDRFSGHQFPNYSSELNVNALLLGDSALYLCATWVAGKERSYNEQFFGPGTRLTVL.

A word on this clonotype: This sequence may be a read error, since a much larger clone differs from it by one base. This CDR3 is CAGSTPIAGSTDTQYF. DNA of the CDR3: TGTGCCGGCAGTACCCCTATAGCGGGGAGCACAGATACGCAGTATTTT. This chain uses TRBV6-2 or TRBV6-3 with TRBJ2-3; 8 bases are shared with TRBD2. The CDR3 runs 16 residues. CDR1 is MNHEY and CDR2 is SVGEGT in the germline V gene.

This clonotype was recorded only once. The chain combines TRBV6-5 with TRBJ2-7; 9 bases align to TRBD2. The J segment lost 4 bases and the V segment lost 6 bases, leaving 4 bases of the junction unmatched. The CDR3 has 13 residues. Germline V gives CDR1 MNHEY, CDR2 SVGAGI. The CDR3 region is CASRLAGKYEQYF. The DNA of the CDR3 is TGTGCCAGCAGACTAGCGGGTAAATACGAGCAGTACTTC.

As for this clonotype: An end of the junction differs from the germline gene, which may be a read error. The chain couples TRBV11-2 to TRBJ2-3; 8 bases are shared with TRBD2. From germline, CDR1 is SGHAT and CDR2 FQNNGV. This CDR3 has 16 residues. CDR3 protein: CTSNQGLTSATDTQYF. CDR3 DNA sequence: TGTACCAGCAACCAAGGACTGACTAGCGCAACAGATACACAGTATTTT.

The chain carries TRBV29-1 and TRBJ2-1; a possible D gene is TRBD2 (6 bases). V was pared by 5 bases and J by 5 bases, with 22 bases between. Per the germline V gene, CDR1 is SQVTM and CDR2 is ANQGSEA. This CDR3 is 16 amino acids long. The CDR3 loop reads CSVPERVGLLNNEQFF. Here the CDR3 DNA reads TGCAGCGTTCCCGAAAGGGTGGGACTGCTTAACAATGAGCAGTTCTTC.

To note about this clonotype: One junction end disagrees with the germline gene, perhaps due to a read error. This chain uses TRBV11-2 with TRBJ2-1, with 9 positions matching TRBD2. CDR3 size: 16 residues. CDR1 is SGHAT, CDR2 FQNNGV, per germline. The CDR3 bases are TGTGTCAGCAGCTTGAGGCTAGCGGGATGGTGGGATGAGCAGTTCTTC. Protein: CVSSLRLAGWWDEQFF.

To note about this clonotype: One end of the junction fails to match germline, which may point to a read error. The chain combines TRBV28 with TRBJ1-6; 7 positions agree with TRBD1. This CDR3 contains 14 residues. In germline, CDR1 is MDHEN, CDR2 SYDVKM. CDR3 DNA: TGTGCCAGCAGCAACGGACAGGATGGTTCACCCCTCCACTTC. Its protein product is CASSNGQDGSPLHF.

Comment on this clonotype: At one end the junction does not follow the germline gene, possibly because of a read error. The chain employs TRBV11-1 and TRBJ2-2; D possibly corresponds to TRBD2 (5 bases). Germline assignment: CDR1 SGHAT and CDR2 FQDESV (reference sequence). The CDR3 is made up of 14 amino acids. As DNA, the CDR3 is TGCGCCAGCAGACCGAGACTTGACACCGGGGAGCTGTTCTTT. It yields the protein CASRPRLDTGELFF.

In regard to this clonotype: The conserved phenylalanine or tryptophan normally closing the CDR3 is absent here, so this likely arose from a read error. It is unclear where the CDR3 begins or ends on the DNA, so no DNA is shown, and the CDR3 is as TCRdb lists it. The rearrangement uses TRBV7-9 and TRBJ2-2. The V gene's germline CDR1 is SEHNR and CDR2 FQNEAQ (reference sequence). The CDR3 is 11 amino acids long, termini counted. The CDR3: CASSSTGELCL.